This T cell receptor beta chain came from a study of graft-versus-host responses after intestinal transplantation. In the study overall: Among the recipients, all got anti-thymocyte globulin induction and then tacrolimus and steroids for about 3 years.

V dropped 7 bases and J dropped 4; count of bases not matched to a gene: 9. Germline V CDR1 and CDR2: SGDLS, YYNGEE. The CDR3 has 15 amino acids. As concerns this clone: Antigen specificity is unknown.

Overall study results and limits: Recipient-marrow GvH clones were detected, some having first appeared in ileum or blood.

The data were produced by immunoSEQ multiplex PCR, yet TCRdb's version contains in-frame clones alone and is incomplete. The sample contains about 86,000 clones, roughly 90% of which appear only once. The chain links TRBV9 to TRBJ2-1; the match to TRBD2 covers 9 bases. This specimen consisted of unstimulated CD4+ T cells sorted from spleen or lymph node cells, obtained before transplant. The TCR originated in a human donor who was the organ donor for an intestinal transplant. The CDR3 DNA reads TGTGCCAGCTCCGCCCAGCTAGCGGGGTACAATGAGCAGTTCTTC. This translates into CASSAQLAGYNEQFF.